This is a list of T cell receptor beta chains from one sample in a study of T-cell memory formation after mild COVID-19. MiXCR, applied by TCRdb to the 5' RACE reads, yields one record per CDR3 protein. The sample consists of about 57,000 distinct CDR3 sequences, 9% to 15% of them appearing once. Sequences were obtained from PBMCs or a T cell subset sorted from them (not recorded which). Source of these receptors: a man aged 18 to 30 who had mild COVID-19 (a few samples of this study predate the infection). Cell type and time point are not known. Both conserved end residues are part of each CDR3. D genes are given only for firm matches. Clone size, where shown, is once, few, many, or a class for clones that have expanded.

>TRBV4-3|many|-|TRBJ1-5
CASSQDVGSGQPQHF
TGCGCCAGCAGCCAAGACGTGGGTTCGGGGCAGCCCCAGCATTTT
>TRBV7-9|many|-|TRBJ2-2
CASSFEELFF
TGTGCCAGCAGCTTTGAGGAGCTGTTTTTT
>TRBV7-3|many|-|TRBJ2-3
CASSPLITDTQYF
TGTGCCAGCAGCCCGTTGATCACAGATACGCAGTATTTT
>TRBV4-3|-|-|TRBJ1-2
CASSQGAANYGYTF
TGCGCCAGCAGCCAAGGGGCAGCTAACTATGGCTACACCTTC
>TRBV5-1|few|TRBD1|TRBJ2-7
CASSPTPGQGLKYF
TGCGCCAGCAGCCCTACCCCGGGACAGGGACTGAAGTACTTC
>TRBV29-1|many|TRBD2|TRBJ2-1
CSVGGLAGFALHNEQFF
TGCAGCGTTGGGGGACTAGCGGGGTTCGCCCTCCACAATGAGCAGTTCTTC
>TRBV4-3|-|TRBD1|TRBJ1-2
CASSRGQGALYGYTF
TGCGCCAGCAGCCGGGGACAGGGGGCTTTGTATGGCTACACCTTC
>TRBV5-1|-|TRBD1|TRBJ2-3
CASSPRTGISDTQYF
TGCGCCAGCAGCCCCCGGACAGGGATATCAGATACGCAGTATTTT
>TRBV19|-|TRBD2|TRBJ2-2
CASSFSGVNTGELFF
TGTGCCAGTAGTTTTAGCGGGGTGAACACCGGGGAGCTGTTTTTT
>TRBV10-3|few|TRBD2|TRBJ2-1
CAISGRLAGESEQFF
TGTGCCATCAGTGGTAGACTAGCGGGGGAAAGTGAGCAGTTCTTC
>TRBV7-8|-|-|TRBJ2-5
CASKLRGQGETQYF
TGTGCCAGCAAGCTCCGCGGGCAGGGAGAGACCCAGTACTTC
>TRBV7-2|few|-|TRBJ1-3
CASSPSGNTIYF
TGTGCCAGCAGCCCCTCTGGAAACACCATATATTTT
>TRBV7-8|-|-|TRBJ1-4
CASSLDTGRSEKLFF
TGTGCCAGCAGCTTAGACACGGGTAGGAGTGAAAAACTGTTTTTT
>TRBV20-1|few|TRBD2|TRBJ2-5
CSARGRGARETQYF
TGCAGTGCTAGAGGGCGGGGGGCCCGAGAGACCCAGTACTTC